The present entry profiles one T cell receptor (beta chain) with its context. The data are from a study of brain T cells in children with intractable seizures. Time point specified: blood from clinic visit 5 months post-surgery; TSC patient then seizure free. Before surgery, patients took at least one anti-epileptic drug. Only in-frame clones appear in the TCRdb table, and some are missing; sequencing was by immunoSEQ multiplex PCR. This repertoire shows hundreds of thousands of clones, about 94% found once; its top ten account for about 6%. There are 16 residues in the CDR3. Germline V gene sequence: CDR1 KGHSH, CDR2 LQKENI. J lost 1 base, V lost 4 bases, and 7 bases had no gene match.

The sequence derives from a boy younger than two with tuberous sclerosis and intractable seizures. The sample here was peripheral blood, taken 5 to 6 months after surgery. The chain uses TRBV18 and TRBJ1-1; TRBD1 agrees at 9 bases. DNA of the CDR3: TGTGCCAGCTCACAACAGGGGGCCGGGGGGAACACTGAAGCTTTCTTT. It is translated as CASSQQGAGGNTEAFF.